This T cell receptor beta chain comes out of a study of T cells expressing NK-cell markers. TCRdb processed the 5' RACE reads again and assigns one entry to each CDR3 protein, with no DNA. The sample table sets out about 150,000 distinct CDR3 sequences. From germline, CDR1 is SGDLS and CDR2 YYNGEE. This CDR3 is 17 amino acids long. The V gene is TRBV9, the J gene TRBJ1-4; TCRdb's assignment of TRBD1 cannot be checked, as there is no DNA. This TCR came from a woman in her forties or fifties in good health. The specimen sequenced was blood T cells: a sorted CD56 or NKG2C T cell subset, CD4+ or CD8+ T cells, or bulk PBMC T cells (not recorded which). The CDR3 protein is CASSVGGVRDRSEKLFF. Drawing the rest from reference TRBV9 and TRBJ1-4, the complete variable domain is DSGVTQTPKHLITATGQRVTLRCSPRSGDLSVYWYQQSLDQGLQFLIQYYNGEERAKGNILERFSAQQFPDLHSELNLSSLELGDSALYFCASSVGGVRDRSEKLFFGSGTQLSVL.